The present TCR beta chain was sequenced within a study of cytomegalovirus exposure and HLA in healthy donors. Germline loops: CDR1 PRHDT, CDR2 FYEKMQ (reference sequence). The J segment lost 2 bases and the V segment lost 6 bases, leaving 17 bases of the junction unmatched. This CDR3 spans 19 amino acids. PCR used 60 Vbeta primers and 13 Jbeta primers. Clones were read by immunoSEQ multiplex PCR, and TCRdb kept only the in-frame ones, dropping some. The sample lists approximately 120,000 clones; roughly 79% were seen once. The J gene is TRBJ2-5, the V gene TRBV13, with 11 bases matching TRBD2. The source is a woman younger than 45 in good health and CMV-seronegative. The specimen was PBMCs. The CDR3 nucleotides are TGTGCCAGCAGTTCTAGAACACTAGCGGGAGTGGATTATCAAGAGACCCAGTACTTC. Protein product: CASSSRTLAGVDYQETQYF. The full variable domain, with the rest looked up from reference TRBV13 and TRBJ2-5, is AAGVIQSPRHLIKEKRETATLKCYPIPRHDTVYWYQQGPGQDPQFLISFYEKMQSDKGSIPDRFSAQQFSDYHSELNMSSLELGDSALYFCASSSRTLAGVDYQETQYFGPGTRLLVL.